This T cell receptor beta chain was captured by sequencing in a study of blood T cells in healthy people across ages. Healthy Caucasians from Russia aged about 6 to 90 served as donors. Regarding the study as a whole: CMV status of donors was unknown, possibly confounding expanded clonotype changes.

Comments on this clonotype: Antigen specificity is unknown. Sequence at one end of the junction differs from germline and may be a read error.

Through a sample-barcoded 5' primer and a J-beta primer mix, a second PCR was run for roughly 6 to 12 cycles. TCRdb ran MiXCR on the 5' RACE reads and lists one entry per CDR3 protein. Of 720,000 or so distinct CDR3 sequences in the sample, around 38% were seen once. Germline CDR1 LGHNA, CDR2 YSLEER. CDR3 length: 16 amino acids. This chain joins TRBV4-3 and TRBJ2-3; perhaps TRBD2 as D (7 bases). The sequencing input was blood. This TCR came from a man older than 75 in good health. CDR3 in amino acids: CASSQEGGGVTDAQYF. CDR3 coding DNA: TGCGCCAGCAGCCAAGAAGGGGGGGGAGTCACAGATGCGCAGTATTTT.